This T cell receptor beta chain derives from a study of graft-versus-host responses after intestinal transplantation. Overall study: Each transplant was multivisceral, liver-intestinal, or isolated intestinal.

Profiled with immunoSEQ multiplex PCR; TCRdb holds only in-frame clones, not every one. Among around 45,000 clones listed, around 96% were seen once. The CDR3 length is 13 residues. The junction had 8 bases not matched to a gene; V was cut back by 8 bases and J by 5 bases. Germline V gene data show CDR1 as GTSNPN and CDR2 as SVGIG (reference sequence). The chain uses TRBV30 and TRBJ2-2, with 7 bases that match TRBD1. Sample: PBMCs, taken 330 to 350 days after intestinal transplant. This receptor was identified in a human patient who received an intestinal transplant, so some T cells may come from the graft donor. The CDR3 region is CASRQGQTGELFF. Written as DNA, the CDR3 is TGTGCCAGTCGACAGGGTCAAACCGGGGAGCTGTTTTTT.